The 24 T cell receptor beta chains below all came from one sample that was sequenced in a study of post-analysis software for immune sequencing data. Study-level results: When patients were compared with controls, five TRBV segments were more frequent, TRBV5-6, TRBV5-1 and TRBV20-1 among them.

These TCRs are of unknown antigen specificity. The library was made from cDNA and included unique molecular identifiers. TCRdb redid the calling of the PCR reads with MiXCR, one entry per CDR3 protein. The data show about 770,000 distinct CDR3 sequences, 46% seen once. The sequenced material came from blood. The source of these receptors is a girl between 10 and 17 years old with multiple sclerosis.

This clonotype was counted a few times. The genes are TRBV5-5 and TRBJ2-5, with D possibly matching TRBD1 (5 bases). This CDR3 has 12 residues. Trimming pared 0 bases from V and 6 bases from J, leaving 6 bases between. From germline, CDR1 is SGHKS and CDR2 YYEKEE (reference sequence). The CDR3: CASSLAGKTQYF. In DNA, the CDR3 is TGTGCCAGCAGCTTGGCAGGGAAGACCCAGTACTTC.

The chain has TRBV7-6 and TRBJ2-7; no clear D. From germline, CDR1 is SGHVS and CDR2 FNYEAQ. This CDR3 has 14 residues. V shed 6 bases and J shed 3 bases, with 15 bases lying between them. The CDR3: CASSRDSSGYEQYF. CDR3 bases: TGTGCCAGCAGTCGTGACTCCTCGGGCTACGAGCAGTACTTC.

V is TRBV6-1 and J is TRBJ1-2; TRBD1 matches 11 bases. V gave up 11 bases and J gave up 4 bases; unmatched junction bases: 6. Germline CDR1 is MNHNS and CDR2 is SASEGT. This CDR3 is built from 13 residues. The CDR3 nucleotides are TGTGCCGGCCGGACAGGGGGCACCTATGGCTACACCTTC. It is translated as CAGRTGGTYGYTF.

This clonotype has a count of ten or more. V is TRBV7-2 and J is TRBJ2-5; D may correspond to TRBD1 or TRBD2 (5 bases each). The CDR3 has 13 residues. Germline loops: CDR1 SGHTA, CDR2 FQGNSA. V lost 3 bases and J 5 bases, leaving 10 bases between the germline ends. The CDR3 DNA reads as TGTGCCAGCAGCTTGAGGGGAAAGGAGACCCAGTACTTC. Its protein product is CASSLRGKETQYF.

In DNA, the CDR3 is TGTGCCAGCAGCCTCGCGGGCCCCCGCGGCCAGTACTTC. The encoded protein is CASSLAGPRGQYF. This chain links TRBV3-1 with TRBJ2-7; D perhaps matches TRBD2 (5 bases). The germline V gene has CDR1 LGHDT and CDR2 YNNKEL (reference sequence). Trimming took 4 bases from V and 10 from J, leaving 17 bases between them. The CDR3 contains 13 residues.

This clonotype is a singleton in its sample. This chain uses TRBV20-1 with TRBJ1-2, with 7 bases lining up with TRBD1. The germline CDR1 and CDR2 sequences are DFQATT and SNEGSKA (reference sequence). V shed 6 bases and J 7 bases; nucleotides not matched to a gene: 11. This CDR3 is 13 amino acids long. CDR3 in DNA: TGCAGTGCCCGGGGTGGGACAGAGCTTGGCTACACCTTC. Translated, it gives CSARGGTELGYTF.

This clonotype showed up just a few times. This chain connects TRBV6-2 or TRBV6-3 to TRBJ2-1; D gene uncertain. V was pared by 7 bases and J by 0 bases, with 16 bases between. The CDR3 spans 16 residues. CDR1 is MNHEY, CDR2 SVGEGT, per germline. The CDR3 sequence: CASTLRLESSYNEQFF. CDR3 nucleotides: TGTGCCAGCACCTTACGGTTGGAGAGCTCCTACAATGAGCAGTTCTTC.

The J gene is TRBJ2-1, the V gene TRBV9, with D hard to call. Per the germline V gene, CDR1 is SGDLS and CDR2 is YYNGEE. The germline V and J ends were trimmed by 0 bases and 2 bases, with 15 bases remaining between them. The CDR3 runs 17 residues. CDR3 nucleotide sequence: TGTGCCAGCAGCGTAGCTTGGGAAGTCCAAGCCTACAATGAGCAGTTCTTC. This codes for CASSVAWEVQAYNEQFF.

Only one count was recorded for this clonotype. The chain's CDR3 is CASSTVRLAGGVLAKNIQYF. As DNA, the CDR3 is TGTGCCAGCAGCACCGTTCGACTAGCGGGAGGGGTACTAGCCAAAAACATTCAGTACTTC. The V gene is TRBV7-8, the J gene TRBJ2-4; 14 nucleotides align to TRBD2. Germline CDR1 is SGHVS and CDR2 is FQNEAQ. The CDR3 runs to 20 residues. The J segment lost 0 bases and the V segment lost 5 bases, leaving 12 bases of the junction unmatched.

This clonotype was picked up a small number of times. The rearrangement links TRBV15 to TRBJ2-1; D is possibly TRBD2 (6 bases). CDR1 and CDR2 from the germline V gene are LNHNV and YYDKDF (reference sequence). Trimming took off 3 bases at V and 3 bases at J, with 15 bases between the two ends. The CDR3 loop spans 16 amino acids. CDR3 sequence: CATSRAPSDLYNEQFF. The CDR3 DNA reads TGTGCCACCAGCAGGGCCCCTAGCGACCTCTACAATGAGCAGTTCTTC.

This chain links TRBV6-2 or TRBV6-3 with TRBJ2-4, with 7 bases matching TRBD2. With V trimmed by 2 bases and J by 2 bases, 6 bases remained unmatched. CDR1 is MNHEY, CDR2 SVGEGT, per germline. The CDR3 is 16 amino acids. CDR3 in DNA: TGTGCCAGCAGTTACGCGGGGGTTCACCCCAAAAACATTCAGTACTTC. Protein product: CASSYAGVHPKNIQYF.

V is TRBV7-2 and J is TRBJ2-3; a possible D gene is TRBD2 (6 bases). The germline V and J ends were trimmed by 0 bases and 5 bases, with 18 bases remaining between them. The CDR3 sequence is 17 residues long. Germline loops: CDR1 SGHTA, CDR2 FQGNSA. The CDR3 sequence: CASSLALGLAMIDTQYF. In DNA form, the CDR3 reads TGTGCCAGCAGCTTAGCGCTGGGCCTAGCGATGATAGATACGCAGTATTTT.

This rearrangement joins TRBV28 to TRBJ2-7; D might be TRBD1 (8 bases). CDR3 length: 14 residues. CDR1 and CDR2 (germline): MDHEN, SYDVKM. Trimming took off 8 bases at V and 3 bases at J, with 17 bases between the two ends. The CDR3 DNA reads TGTGCCAGCTGGGGAGGGACAGGCCGCTACGAGCAGTACTTC. Protein product: CASWGGTGRYEQYF.

The chain employs TRBV6-5 and TRBJ2-7; 7 bases line up with TRBD2. The CDR3 runs 17 residues. CDR1 and CDR2 (germline): MNHEY, SVGAGI. V was clipped by 5 bases and J by 0 bases; unmatched bases: 13. DNA of the CDR3: TGTGCCAGCAGTACCGATCTTCTAGCGGCCAACTCCTACGAGCAGTACTTC. Its translation: CASSTDLLAANSYEQYF.

There are a few counts of this clonotype. The chain recombines TRBV29-1 with TRBJ2-7; 11 nucleotides line up with TRBD2. Losses at the gene ends were 5 bases for V and 7 bases for J; bases not matched to a gene: 4. The CDR3 extends over 12 amino acids. CDR1 is SQVTM and CDR2 is ANQGSEA in the germline V gene. The CDR3 spells CSVTSGSGEQYF. The CDR3 bases are TGCAGCGTTACTAGCGGGAGCGGTGAGCAGTACTTC.

About this clonotype itself: Relative to the germline gene, one junction end is altered; a read error may explain this. The chain couples TRBV11-2 to TRBJ1-5; D remains ambiguous. The CDR3 extends over 13 amino acids. Germline loops: CDR1 SGHAT, CDR2 FQNNGV. The CDR3 loop is CTSSFSEIQPQHF. As DNA, the CDR3 is TGTACCAGCAGCTTCAGTGAGATTCAGCCCCAGCATTTT.

This clonotype appeared a few times. The V and J genes are TRBV4-2 and TRBJ2-1; D ambiguous. The CDR3 sequence is 13 residues long. Germline CDR1 LGHNA, CDR2 YNFKEQ. Trimming took off 1 base at V and 7 bases at J, with 8 bases between the two ends. The CDR3 here is CASSQGALNEQFF. CDR3 in DNA: TGTGCCAGCAGCCAAGGGGCTTTGAATGAGCAGTTCTTC.

This clonotype was detected only a few times. The chain joins TRBV6-2 or TRBV6-3 to TRBJ2-1; D is perhaps TRBD1 (5 bases). Trimming removed 6 bases at V and 0 bases at J, with 12 bases between. Germline values: CDR1 MNHEY, CDR2 SVGEGT. The CDR3 totals 15 residues. The CDR3 loop reads CASSPDSSSYNEQFF. The CDR3 nucleotides read TGTGCCAGCAGCCCTGACAGCAGCTCCTACAATGAGCAGTTCTTC.

This clonotype was observed once. The chain is built from TRBV10-3 and TRBJ2-3; 8 bases are shared with TRBD1. Per germline, CDR1 ENHRY and CDR2 SYGVKD. The CDR3 totals 16 residues. The trim removed 1 base at V and 2 bases at J, leaving 5 bases unmatched. The CDR3 sequence is CAISEFDRGDTDTQYF. In DNA form, the CDR3 reads TGTGCCATCAGTGAGTTTGACAGGGGAGACACAGATACGCAGTATTTT.

A few counts support this clonotype. The chain recombines TRBV7-3 with TRBJ2-3; 12 bases are a match to TRBD2. V was clipped by 5 bases and J by 6 bases; unmatched bases: 9. CDR1 SGHTA and CDR2 FQGTGA come from the germline V gene. The CDR3 covers 16 residues. Here the CDR3 reads CASSPGLAGSADTQYF. The CDR3 coding sequence is TGTGCCAGCAGCCCAGGACTAGCGGGATCTGCGGATACGCAGTATTTT.

This chain joins TRBV7-2 and TRBJ2-7; D call uncertain. V lost 5 bases to trimming and J lost 2 bases, with 13 bases between them. Germline assignment: CDR1 SGHTA and CDR2 FQGNSA. This CDR3 spans 14 amino acids. The CDR3 DNA reads as TGTGCCAGCAGCCCCGGACGATACACCTACGAGCAGTACTTC. Translation gives CASSPGRYTYEQYF.

The rearrangement joins TRBV12-3 or TRBV12-4 to TRBJ2-3; 8 bases map to TRBD2. The J segment lost 6 bases and the V segment lost 2 bases, leaving 13 bases of the junction unmatched. This CDR3 spans 17 amino acids. The CDR3 coding sequence is TGTGCCAGCAGTTTAAGTTCGAGGGGCAGCGGGAGTGATACGCAGTATTTT. It specifies CASSLSSRGSGSDTQYF.

This clonotype was detected a few times. V gene TRBV11-1 combines with J gene TRBJ1-1; no reliable D call. Germline V gene sequence: CDR1 SGHAT, CDR2 FQDESV (reference sequence). V lost 8 bases, J lost 2 bases, and 12 bases lay in between. CDR3 length: 13 residues. The CDR3 DNA is TGTGCCAGCCATAAACGGGGTAACACTGAAGCTTTCTTT. Translation gives CASHKRGNTEAFF.

The rearrangement joins TRBV4-3 to TRBJ2-3; 9 nucleotides line up with TRBD2. Trimming at V came to 4 bases and at J to 3 bases, leaving 11 bases not matched to a gene. Germline V gives CDR1 LGHNA, CDR2 YSLEER. The CDR3 sequence is 17 residues long. CDR3 region: CASSPRASGMATDTQYF. In DNA, the CDR3 is TGCGCCAGCAGCCCCCGGGCTAGCGGGATGGCAACAGATACGCAGTATTTT.